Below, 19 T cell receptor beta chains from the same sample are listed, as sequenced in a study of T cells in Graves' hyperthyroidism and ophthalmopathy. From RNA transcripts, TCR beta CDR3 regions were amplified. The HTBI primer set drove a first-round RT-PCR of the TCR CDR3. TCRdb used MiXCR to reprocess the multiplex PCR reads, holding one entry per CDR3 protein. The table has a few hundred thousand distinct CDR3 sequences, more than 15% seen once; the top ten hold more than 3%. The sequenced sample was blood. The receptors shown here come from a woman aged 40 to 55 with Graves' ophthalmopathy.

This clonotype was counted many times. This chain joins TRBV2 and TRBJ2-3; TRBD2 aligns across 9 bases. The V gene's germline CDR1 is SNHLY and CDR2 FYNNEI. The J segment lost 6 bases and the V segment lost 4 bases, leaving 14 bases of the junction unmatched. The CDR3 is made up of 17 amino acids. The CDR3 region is CASSAVTGAGGPDTQYF. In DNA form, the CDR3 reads TGTGCCAGCAGTGCTGTAACCGGGGCGGGAGGGCCGGATACGCAGTATTTT.

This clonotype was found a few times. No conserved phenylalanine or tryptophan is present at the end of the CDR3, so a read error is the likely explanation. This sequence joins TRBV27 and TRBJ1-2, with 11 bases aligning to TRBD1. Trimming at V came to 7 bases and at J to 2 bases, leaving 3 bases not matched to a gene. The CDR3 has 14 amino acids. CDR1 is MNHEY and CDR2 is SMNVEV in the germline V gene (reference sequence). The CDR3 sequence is CASTRTGGNYGYTL. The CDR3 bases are TGTGCCAGCACCCGGACAGGGGGCAACTATGGCTACACCCTC.

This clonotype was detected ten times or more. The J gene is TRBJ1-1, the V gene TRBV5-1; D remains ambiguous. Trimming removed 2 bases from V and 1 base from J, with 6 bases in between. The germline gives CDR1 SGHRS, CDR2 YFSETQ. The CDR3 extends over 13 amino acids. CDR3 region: CASSFNGNTEAFF. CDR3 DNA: TGCGCCAGCAGCTTCAACGGGAACACTGAAGCTTTCTTT.

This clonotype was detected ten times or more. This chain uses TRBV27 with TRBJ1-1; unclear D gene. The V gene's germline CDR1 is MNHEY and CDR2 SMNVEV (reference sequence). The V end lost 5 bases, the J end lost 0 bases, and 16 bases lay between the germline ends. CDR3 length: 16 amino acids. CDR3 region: CASSPRSVIMNTEAFF. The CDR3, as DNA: TGTGCCAGCAGTCCGAGGTCAGTTATCATGAACACTGAAGCTTTCTTT.

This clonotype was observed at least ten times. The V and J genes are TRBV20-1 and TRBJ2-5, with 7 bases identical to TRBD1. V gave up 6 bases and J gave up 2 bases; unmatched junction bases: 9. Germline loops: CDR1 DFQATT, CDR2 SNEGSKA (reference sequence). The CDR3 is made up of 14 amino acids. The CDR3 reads CSAHGTADQETQYF. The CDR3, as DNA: TGCAGTGCGCATGGGACAGCGGATCAAGAGACCCAGTACTTC.

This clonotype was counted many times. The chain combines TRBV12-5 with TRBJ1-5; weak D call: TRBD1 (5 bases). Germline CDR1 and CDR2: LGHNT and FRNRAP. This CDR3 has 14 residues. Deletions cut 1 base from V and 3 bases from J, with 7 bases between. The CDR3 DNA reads TGTGCTAGTGGTTTGGGGGGCTTCAATCAGCCCCAGCATTTT. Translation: CASGLGGFNQPQHF.

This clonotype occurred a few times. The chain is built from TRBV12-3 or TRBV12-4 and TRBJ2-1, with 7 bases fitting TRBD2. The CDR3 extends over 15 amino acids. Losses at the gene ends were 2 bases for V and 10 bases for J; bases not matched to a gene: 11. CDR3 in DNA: TGTGCCAGCAGTTTATTCTCAGGCCCCGGGGGGGAGCAGTTCTTC. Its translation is CASSLFSGPGGEQFF.

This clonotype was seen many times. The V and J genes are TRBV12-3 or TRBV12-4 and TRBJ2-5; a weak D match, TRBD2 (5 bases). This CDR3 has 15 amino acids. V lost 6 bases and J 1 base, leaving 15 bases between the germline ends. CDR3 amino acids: CASRESLVSQETQYF. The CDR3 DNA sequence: TGTGCCAGCAGAGAATCACTAGTATCCCAAGAGACCCAGTACTTC.

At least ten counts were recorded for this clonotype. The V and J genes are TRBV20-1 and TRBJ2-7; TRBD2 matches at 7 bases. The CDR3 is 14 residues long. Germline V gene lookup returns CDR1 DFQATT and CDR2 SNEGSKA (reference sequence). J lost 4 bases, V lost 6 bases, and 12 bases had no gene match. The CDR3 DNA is TGCAGTGCCCGACCAGCGGGATGGTTGTACGAGCAGTACTTC. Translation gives CSARPAGWLYEQYF.

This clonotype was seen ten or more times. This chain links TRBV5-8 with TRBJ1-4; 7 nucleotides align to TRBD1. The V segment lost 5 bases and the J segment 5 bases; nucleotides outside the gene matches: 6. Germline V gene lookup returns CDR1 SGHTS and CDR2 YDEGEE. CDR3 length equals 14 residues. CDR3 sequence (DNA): TGTGCCAGCAGTCCGGACAGGAGGAATGAAAAACTGTTTTTT. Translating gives CASSPDRRNEKLFF.

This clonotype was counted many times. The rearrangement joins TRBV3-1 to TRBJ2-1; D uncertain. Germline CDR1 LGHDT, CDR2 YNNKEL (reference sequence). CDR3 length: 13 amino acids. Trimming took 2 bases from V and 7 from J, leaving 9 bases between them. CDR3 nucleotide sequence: TGTGCCAGCAGCCAATTCTCGGGTAATGAGCAGTTCTTC. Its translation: CASSQFSGNEQFF.

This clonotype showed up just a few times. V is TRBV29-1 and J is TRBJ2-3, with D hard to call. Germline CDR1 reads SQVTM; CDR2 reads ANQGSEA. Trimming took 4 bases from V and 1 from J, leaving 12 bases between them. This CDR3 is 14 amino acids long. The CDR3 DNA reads TGCAGCGTTGTAAGTGGAGTCGGCACAGATACGCAGTATTTT. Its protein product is CSVVSGVGTDTQYF.

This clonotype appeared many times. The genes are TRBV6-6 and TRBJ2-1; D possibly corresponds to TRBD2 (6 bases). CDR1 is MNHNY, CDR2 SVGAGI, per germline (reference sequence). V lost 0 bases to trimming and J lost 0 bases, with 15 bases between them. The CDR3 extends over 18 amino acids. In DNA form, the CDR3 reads TGTGCCAGCAGTTACTCGCCTTCCGGGAGTAGCTCCTACAATGAGCAGTTCTTC. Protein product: CASSYSPSGSSSYNEQFF.

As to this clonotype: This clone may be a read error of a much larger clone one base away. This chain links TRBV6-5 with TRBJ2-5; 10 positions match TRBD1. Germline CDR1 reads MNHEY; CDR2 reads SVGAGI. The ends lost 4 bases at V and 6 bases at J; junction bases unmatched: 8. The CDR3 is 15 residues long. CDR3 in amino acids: CASSWRDRGKKTQYF. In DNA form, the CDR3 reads TGTGCCAGCAGTTGGAGGGACAGGGGAAAAAAGACCCAGTACTTC.

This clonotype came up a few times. CDR3 sequence reads: CSAPRGTVNYGYTF. DNA of the CDR3: TGCAGTGCCCCGAGGGGGACGGTTAACTATGGCTACACCTTC. This chain links TRBV20-1 with TRBJ1-2, with D tentatively TRBD1 (6 bases). The CDR3 has 14 residues. The germline V gene has CDR1 DFQATT and CDR2 SNEGSKA (reference sequence). V lost 6 bases to trimming and J lost 1 base, with 15 bases between them.

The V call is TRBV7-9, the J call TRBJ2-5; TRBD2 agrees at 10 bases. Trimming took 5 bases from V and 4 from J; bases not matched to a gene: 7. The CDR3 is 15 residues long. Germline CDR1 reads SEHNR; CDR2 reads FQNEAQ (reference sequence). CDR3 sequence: CASSPGLAVGETQYF. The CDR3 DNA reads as TGTGCCAGCAGCCCCGGACTAGCGGTAGGAGAGACCCAGTACTTC.

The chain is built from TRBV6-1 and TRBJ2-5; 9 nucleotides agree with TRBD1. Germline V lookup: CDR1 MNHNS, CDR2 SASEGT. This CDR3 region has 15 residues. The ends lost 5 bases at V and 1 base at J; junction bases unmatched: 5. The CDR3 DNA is TGTGCCAGCAGTCGGGACAGGGTCCTCCAAGAGACCCAGTACTTC. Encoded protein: CASSRDRVLQETQYF.

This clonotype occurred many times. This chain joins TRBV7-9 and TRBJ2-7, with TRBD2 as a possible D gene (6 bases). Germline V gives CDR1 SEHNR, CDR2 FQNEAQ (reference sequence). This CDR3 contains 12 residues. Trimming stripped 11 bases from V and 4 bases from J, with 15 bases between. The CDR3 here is CAGQREEYEQYF. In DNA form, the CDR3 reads TGTGCCGGTCAGAGGGAGGAGTACGAGCAGTACTTC. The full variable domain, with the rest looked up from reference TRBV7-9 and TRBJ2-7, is DTGVSQNPRHKITKRGQNVTFRCDPISEHNRLYWYRQTLGQGPEFLTYFQNEAQLEKSRLLSDRFSAERPKGSFSTLEIQRTEQGDSAMYLCAGQREEYEQYFGPGTRLTVT.

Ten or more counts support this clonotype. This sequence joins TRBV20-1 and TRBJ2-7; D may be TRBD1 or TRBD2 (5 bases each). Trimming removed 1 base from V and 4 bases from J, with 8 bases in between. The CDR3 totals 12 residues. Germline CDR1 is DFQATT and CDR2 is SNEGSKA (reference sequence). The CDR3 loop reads CSARVWGYEQYF. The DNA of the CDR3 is TGCAGTGCTAGAGTATGGGGGTACGAGCAGTACTTC.